The clone carrying this TCR beta chain was seen only once. The antigen remains undetermined. These data belong to a study of OX40 agonist ivuxolimab in advanced cancers. Study-level findings and limits: CD8+ T cells (on average) carried more expanded clones than CD4+ T cells. The study observed clonal expansion of CD4+ and CD8+ blood T cells by week 6 at 0.1 to 3.0 mg/kg.

Repertoires were generated with immunoSEQ multiplex PCR, while TCRdb's copy carries only in-frame clones and drops some. Among approximately 68,000 clones listed, approximately 89% were seen once. Germline CDR1 and CDR2: SGHAT and FQNNGV. The length of the CDR3 is 16 residues. The V and J ends lost 5 bases and 4 bases, in that order; junction bases with no gene match: 10. The TCR comes from an adult with an advanced solid tumor such as melanoma, head and neck, liver or kidney cancer. Here the sequenced sample was CD4+ or CD8+ T cells sorted from blood, taken in a trial of the OX40 agonist ivuxolimab. This rearrangement joins TRBV11-2 to TRBJ2-2; 7 bases are shared with TRBD2. DNA for the CDR3: TGTGCCAGCAGCCGCTGGACTAGTTCGACCACCGGGGAGCTGTTTTTT. This sequence encodes CASSRWTSSTTGELFF.